This T cell receptor beta chain was recovered during a study of beta chain features in type 1 diabetes. Findings and limits, study-wide: Shorter TCRB CDR3s, moderately but significantly so, marked every one of the four CD4+ subsets in Type 1 diabetes patients.

Reverse transcribing all isolated RNA meant expressed TCRB transcripts were sequenced. The table came from immunoSEQ multiplex PCR; TCRdb's copy has only in-frame clones and leaves some out. The table includes about 300,000 clones, approximately 13% detected once. CDR1 and CDR2 (germline): SGHVS, FNYEAQ. This CDR3 comprises 14 residues. Losses at the gene ends were 5 bases for V and 2 bases for J; bases not matched to a gene: 4. This clone was counted only a few times. Its antigen is not identified. Sequences were obtained from naive CD4+ T cells from blood. The receptor's source is a young woman with type 1 diabetes. The rearrangement joins TRBV7-6 to TRBJ2-3, with TRBD2 matching over 7 bases. The CDR3 nucleotides are TGTGCCAGCAGCCCTCGGGAGGTCACAGATACGCAGTATTTT. Protein sequence: CASSPREVTDTQYF. The full variable domain, its missing parts supplied by reference TRBV7-6 and TRBJ2-3, is GAGVSQSPRYKVTKRGQDVALRCDPISGHVSLYWYRQALGQGPEFLTYFNYEAQQDKSGLPNDRFSAERPEGSISTLTIQRTEQRDSAMYRCASSPREVTDTQYFGPGTRLTVL.